What follows are 6 T cell receptor beta chains derived from one specimen sequenced in a study of T cells in Graves' hyperthyroidism and ophthalmopathy. The CDR3 regions of TCR beta were amplified from RNA transcripts. First-round RT-PCR with HTBI primers amplified the TCR CDR3 region. TCRdb analysed the multiplex PCR reads with MiXCR anew, one entry per CDR3 protein. The table shows some 400,000 distinct CDR3 sequences, with about 13% occurring only once. The sequenced material came from blood. All receptors come from a man younger than 40 with Graves' hyperthyroidism that later progressed to Graves' ophthalmopathy.

This clonotype was observed at least ten times. The chain carries TRBV28 and TRBJ2-7; 9 bases are a match to TRBD2. The CDR3 extends over 14 amino acids. V lost 3 bases, J lost 7 bases, and 7 bases stayed unmatched. The germline CDR1 and CDR2 sequences are MDHEN and SYDVKM. CDR3 region: CASSLGRGGPEQYF. In nucleotides, the CDR3 is TGTGCCAGCAGTTTGGGGCGGGGGGGACCTGAGCAGTACTTC.

This clonotype has a count of ten or more. The V and J genes are TRBV11-3 and TRBJ2-3; D is ambiguous. CDR3 length equals 14 residues. The ends were cut back, 5 bases at V and 0 bases at J, with 9 bases in the middle. The germline V gene has CDR1 SGHNT and CDR2 YENEEA. CDR3 nucleotides: TGTGCCAGCAGCCCTCGACCGAGCACAGATACGCAGTATTTT. This translates into CASSPRPSTDTQYF.

This clonotype showed up just a few times. The chain recombines TRBV3-1 with TRBJ2-7, with 7 bases identical to TRBD2. From germline, CDR1 is LGHDT and CDR2 YNNKEL (reference sequence). This CDR3 is 17 amino acids long. V lost 0 bases to trimming and J lost 5 bases; unmatched junction nucleotides: 13. CDR3 DNA sequence: TGTGCCAGCAGCCAAGAGCCCAGCGGGGCCCCCGGTGACGAGCAGTACTTC. Translation: CASSQEPSGAPGDEQYF.

This clonotype has a count of ten or more. CDR3 in amino acids: CASSLVGQNTGELFF. Written as DNA, the CDR3 is TGTGCCAGCAGCTTAGTGGGACAGAACACCGGGGAGCTGTTTTTT. The chain couples TRBV11-2 to TRBJ2-2; D may be TRBD1 (6 bases). V was shortened by 1 base and J by 1 base, with 7 bases between the two germline ends. Germline CDR1 is SGHAT and CDR2 is FQNNGV. The length of the CDR3 is 15 residues.

This clonotype showed up many times. The rearrangement links TRBV5-1 to TRBJ1-2, with a weak D call TRBD1 (5 bases). The CDR3 contains 14 residues. Trimming stripped 0 bases from V and 2 bases from J, with 8 bases between. From germline, CDR1 is SGHRS and CDR2 YFSETQ. CDR3 sequence (DNA): TGCGCCAGCAGCTTGGTGGCAGGGAACTATGGCTACACCTTC. Its translation: CASSLVAGNYGYTF.

The genes are TRBV3-1 and TRBJ2-2; 13 bases line up with TRBD2. Per germline, CDR1 LGHDT and CDR2 YNNKEL (reference sequence). The CDR3 extends over 18 amino acids. The V and J ends lost 4 bases and 4 bases, in that order; junction bases with no gene match: 9. For the CDR3, the DNA is TGTGCCAGCAGCCGTACCACCGGGACTAGCGGGATCACCGGGGAGCTGTTTTTT. Its translation: CASSRTTGTSGITGELFF.